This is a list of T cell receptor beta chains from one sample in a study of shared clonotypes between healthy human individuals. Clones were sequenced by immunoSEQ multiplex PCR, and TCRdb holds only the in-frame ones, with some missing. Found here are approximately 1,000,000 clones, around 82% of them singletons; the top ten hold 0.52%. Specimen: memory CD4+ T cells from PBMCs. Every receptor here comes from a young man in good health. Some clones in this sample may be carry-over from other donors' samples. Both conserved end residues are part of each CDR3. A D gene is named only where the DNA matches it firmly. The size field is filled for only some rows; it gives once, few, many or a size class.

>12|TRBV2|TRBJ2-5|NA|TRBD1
CASLTGKETQYF
TGTGCCAGCCTGACAGGGAAAGAGACCCAGTACTTC
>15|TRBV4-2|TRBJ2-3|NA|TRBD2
CASSQDERGADTQYF
TGTGCCAGCAGCCAAGATGAACGGGGGGCAGATACGCAGTATTTT
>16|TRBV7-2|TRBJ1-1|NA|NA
CASSFQGVRRNTEAFF
TGTGCCAGCAGCTTCCAGGGAGTCAGACGGAACACTGAAGCTTTCTTT
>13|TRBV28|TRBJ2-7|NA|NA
CASSLSGGAEQYF
TGTGCCAGCAGTTTGAGTGGGGGCGCCGAGCAGTACTTC
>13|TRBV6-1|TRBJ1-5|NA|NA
CASSAQGGQPQHF
TGTGCCAGCAGCGCTCAGGGTGGTCAGCCCCAGCATTTT
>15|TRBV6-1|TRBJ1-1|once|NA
CASSPQAGTEAEAFF
TGTGCCAGCAGTCCCCAGGCAGGGACGGAGGCGGAAGCTTTCTTT
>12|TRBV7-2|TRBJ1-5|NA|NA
CASSSGLGAQHF
TGTGCCAGCAGCTCCGGTTTAGGTGCCCAGCATTTT
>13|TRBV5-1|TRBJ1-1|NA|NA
CASSFQGGTEAFF
TGCGCCAGCAGCTTCCAGGGTGGCACTGAAGCTTTCTTT
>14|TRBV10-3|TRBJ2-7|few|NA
CAISESYSEGAGNF
TGTGCCATCAGTGAGTCTTATTCGGAGGGCGCCGGTAACTTC
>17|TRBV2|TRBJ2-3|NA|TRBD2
CASSRTSGRGSTDTQYF
TGTGCCAGCAGTCGTACTAGCGGGAGGGGTAGCACAGATACGCAGTATTTT
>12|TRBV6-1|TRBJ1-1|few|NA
CASSFRGSEAFF
TGTGCCAGCAGTTTCCGGGGGTCTGAAGCTTTCTTT
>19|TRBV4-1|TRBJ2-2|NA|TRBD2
CASSQEPTSGRASTGELFF
TGCGCCAGCAGCCAAGAACCGACTAGCGGGAGGGCTAGCACCGGGGAGCTGTTTTTT
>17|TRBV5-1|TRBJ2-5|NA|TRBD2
CASSAGGGAPQQETQYF
TGCGCCAGCAGCGCGGGGGGAGGTGCCCCTCAGCAAGAGACCCAGTACTTC
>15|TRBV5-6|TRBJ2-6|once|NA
CASSLGGGGANVLTF
TGTGCCAGCAGCTTGGGGGGAGGAGGGGCCAACGTCCTGACTTTC
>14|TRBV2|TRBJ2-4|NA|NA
CASREDLAKNIQYF
TGTGCCAGCAGAGAGGACTTAGCCAAAAACATTCAGTACTTC
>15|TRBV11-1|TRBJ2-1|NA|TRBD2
CASSLTSGRAPEQFF
TGTGCCAGCAGCTTGACTAGCGGGAGGGCCCCTGAGCAGTTCTTC
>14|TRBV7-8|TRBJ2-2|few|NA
CASILMSNTGELFF
TGTGCCAGCATCCTTATGAGTAACACCGGGGAGCTGTTTTTT
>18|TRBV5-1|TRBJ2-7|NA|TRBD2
CASSSGPGLAAPSYEQYF
TGCGCCAGCAGCTCTGGACCGGGACTAGCGGCTCCTAGCTACGAGCAGTACTTC
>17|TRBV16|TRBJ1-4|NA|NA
CASSHLRTGGPNEKLFF
TGTGCCAGCAGCCACCTCCGGACCGGCGGTCCTAATGAAAAACTGTTTTTT
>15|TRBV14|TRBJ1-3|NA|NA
CASSQQVPPGNTIYF
TGTGCCAGCAGCCAACAAGTACCCCCTGGAAACACCATATATTTT
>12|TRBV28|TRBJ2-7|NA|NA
CASSKPTGKQYF
TGTGCCAGCAGCAAACCGACTGGGAAGCAGTACTTC
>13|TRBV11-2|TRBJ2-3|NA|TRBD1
CASSSDRGDTQYF
TGTGCCAGCAGCTCTGACAGGGGGGATACGCAGTATTTT
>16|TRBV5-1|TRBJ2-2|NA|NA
CASSLFSGGNTGELFF
TGCGCCAGCAGCTTGTTTTCGGGCGGGAACACCGGGGAGCTGTTTTTT
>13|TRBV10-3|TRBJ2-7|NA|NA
CAISEGAPNEQYF
TGTGCCATCAGTGAGGGAGCCCCTAACGAGCAGTACTTC
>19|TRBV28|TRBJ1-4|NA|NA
CASSFARVGYSATNEKLFF
TGTGCCAGCAGTTTCGCAAGGGTTGGTTATTCAGCAACTAATGAAAAACTGTTTTTT
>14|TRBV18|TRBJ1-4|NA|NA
CASSQGTTNEKLFF
TGTGCCAGCTCACAGGGGACAACTAATGAAAAACTGTTTTTT
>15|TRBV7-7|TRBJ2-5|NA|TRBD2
CASSLGLARRETQYF
TGTGCCAGCAGCTTGGGACTAGCGAGGCGGGAGACCCAGTACTTC
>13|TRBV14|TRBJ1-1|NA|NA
CASREYSNTEAFF
TGTGCCAGCAGGGAGTATTCGAACACTGAAGCTTTCTTT
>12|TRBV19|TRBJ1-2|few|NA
CASSRGGSDYTF
TGTGCCAGTAGTCGGGGGGGGTCTGACTACACCTTC
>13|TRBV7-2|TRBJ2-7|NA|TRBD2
CASSPGTSGLPNF
TGTGCCAGCAGCCCGGGGACTAGCGGGCTCCCGAACTTC
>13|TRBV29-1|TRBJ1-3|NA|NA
CSSGGVDGNTIYF
TGCAGCTCCGGGGGGGTCGATGGAAACACCATATATTTT
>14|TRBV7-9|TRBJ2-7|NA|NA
CASSFTGPTYEQYF
TGTGCCAGCAGCTTTACCGGCCCAACCTACGAGCAGTACTTC
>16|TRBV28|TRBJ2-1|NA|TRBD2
CASSYASGRNRNEQFF
TGTGCCAGCAGTTATGCTAGCGGGAGAAATAGAAATGAGCAGTTCTTC
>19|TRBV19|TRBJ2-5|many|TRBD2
CARRLCASGRGVGRETQYF
TGTGCCAGAAGGCTGTGTGCTAGCGGGAGGGGAGTGGGTAGAGAGACCCAGTACTTC
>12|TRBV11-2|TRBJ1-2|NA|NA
CASSSGIYGYTF
TGTGCCAGCAGCTCAGGGATATATGGCTACACCTTC
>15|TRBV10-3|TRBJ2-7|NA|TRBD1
CAISGQGPNSYEQYF
TGTGCCATCAGCGGACAGGGGCCCAACTCCTACGAGCAGTACTTC
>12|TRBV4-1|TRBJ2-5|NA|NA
CASSQDQETQYF
TGCGCCAGCAGCCAAGATCAAGAGACCCAGTACTTC
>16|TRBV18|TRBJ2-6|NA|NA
CASSLGQDSGANVLTF
TGTGCCAGCTCACTCGGACAAGACTCTGGGGCCAACGTCCTGACTTTC
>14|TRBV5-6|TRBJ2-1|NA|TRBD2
CASSLGTSGNEQFF
TGTGCCAGCAGCTTAGGGACTAGCGGGAATGAGCAGTTCTTC
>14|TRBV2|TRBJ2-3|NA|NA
CASSGPLASDTQYF
TGTGCCAGCAGTGGCCCCCTAGCGTCAGATACGCAGTATTTT
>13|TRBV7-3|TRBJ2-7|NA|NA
CASSSGTLEKQYF
TGTGCCAGCAGCTCCGGGACCCTAGAGAAGCAGTACTTC
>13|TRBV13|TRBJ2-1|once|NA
CASIRMGQKEQFF
TGTGCCAGCATCAGGATGGGGCAGAAGGAGCAGTTCTTC
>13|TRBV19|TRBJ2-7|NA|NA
CASRSRATYEQYF
TGTGCCAGTAGATCCAGGGCTACCTACGAGCAGTACTTC
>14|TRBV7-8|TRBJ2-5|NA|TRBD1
CASSSGTGGETQYF
TGTGCCAGCAGCAGCGGGACAGGGGGCGAGACCCAGTACTTC
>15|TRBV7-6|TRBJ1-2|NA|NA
CASSLVQNGGDGYTF
TGTGCCAGCAGCTTAGTCCAGAACGGGGGAGATGGCTACACCTTC